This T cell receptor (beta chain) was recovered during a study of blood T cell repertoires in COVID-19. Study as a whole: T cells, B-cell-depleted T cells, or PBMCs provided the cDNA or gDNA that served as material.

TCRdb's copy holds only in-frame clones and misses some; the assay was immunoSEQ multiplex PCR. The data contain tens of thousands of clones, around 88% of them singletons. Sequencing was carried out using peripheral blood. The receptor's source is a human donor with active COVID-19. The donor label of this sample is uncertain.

CDR3 region: CATSDPQGAEQYF. Written as DNA, the CDR3 is TGTGCCACCAGTGACCCACAGGGAGCCGAGCAGTACTTC. The chain joins TRBV24-1 to TRBJ2-7, with D possibly TRBD1 on 6 matching bases. The CDR3 has 13 amino acids. Germline V CDR1 and CDR2: KGHDR, SFDVKD. The V gene lost 4 bases and the J gene lost 6 bases, with 12 bases spanning the gap.